Each of the 23 T cell receptor beta chains below was sequenced from the same sample in a study of a mutant IDH1 vaccine in newly diagnosed glioma. These receptors have no known antigen. Described time point: week 47, end of study. Doses comprised 300 ug of mutant IDH1 20-mer peptide each, plus topical imiquimod. Sequencing used immunoSEQ multiplex PCR; TCRdb keeps in-frame clones, though not all of them. The sample lists 40,000 or so clones, roughly 82% occurring once. The specimen was PBMCs, collected from a glioma patient whose treatment included an IDH1 peptide vaccine. All receptors come from a man aged 18 to 35 with glioma. Some clones in this sample may be carry-over from other donors' samples.

The CDR3 region is CASSIISGLRSGANVLTF. The DNA of the CDR3 is TGTGCCAGTAGTATAATCTCCGGCCTGCGCTCTGGGGCCAACGTCCTGACTTTC. The chain combines TRBV19 with TRBJ2-6; the D is unclear. CDR1 and CDR2 (germline): LNHDA, SQIVND (reference sequence). This CDR3 has 18 amino acids. V lost 2 bases and J 0 bases, leaving 14 bases between the germline ends.

This clone was observed once. J is TRBJ1-2 and V is TRBV9, with 8 bases that match TRBD1. This CDR3 region has 15 residues. Germline V gene sequence: CDR1 SGDLS, CDR2 YYNGEE. Germline trimming cut 3 bases from V and 2 bases from J; bases unmatched to any gene: 6. For the CDR3, the DNA is TGTGCCAGCAGCGCCCCCCGGGACAGGAACTATGGCTACACCTTC. Protein: CASSAPRDRNYGYTF.

This clone is categorized as large. V and J are TRBV4-3 and TRBJ2-1, with TRBD2 matching 7 bases. V lost 0 bases to trimming and J lost 6 bases; unmatched junction nucleotides: 8. Germline lookup yields CDR1 LGHNA and CDR2 YSLEER. The CDR3 length is 16 residues. The CDR3 DNA reads TGCGCCAGCAGCCAAGATTCGACTAGCCAAGGCAATGAGCAGTTCTTC. This sequence encodes CASSQDSTSQGNEQFF.

The chain couples TRBV7-2 to TRBJ1-1, with D hard to call. The CDR3 contains 15 residues. Trimming took 4 bases from V and 6 from J, leaving 18 bases between them. Germline CDR1 and CDR2: SGHTA and FQGNSA. The CDR3 here is CASSSRAPSLAEAFF. Written as DNA, the CDR3 is TGTGCCAGCAGCTCCCGGGCCCCTTCCCTCGCTGAAGCTTTCTTT.

For the CDR3, the DNA is TGTGCCAGCAGCTTAAGGGGGCAAACAGATACGCAGTATTTT. Translated: CASSLRGQTDTQYF. The rearrangement joins TRBV7-9 to TRBJ2-3; TRBD1 agrees at 7 bases. The CDR3 totals 14 residues. Germline V CDR1 and CDR2: SEHNR, FQNEAQ (reference sequence). Trimming removed 2 bases from V and 3 bases from J; junction bases left unmatched: 2.

The chain carries TRBV19 and TRBJ1-1; D possibly corresponds to TRBD1 (5 bases). The CDR3 runs 15 residues. Germline values: CDR1 LNHDA, CDR2 SQIVND (reference sequence). V shed 3 bases and J shed 3 bases, with 14 bases lying between them. The DNA for the CDR3 is TGTGCCAGTAGTATGGGGGTTCCATCGGACACTGAAGCTTTCTTT. Translated, it gives CASSMGVPSDTEAFF.

The rearrangement joins TRBV27 to TRBJ1-2; D is possibly TRBD1 (5 bases). This CDR3 is 17 amino acids long. The V and J ends lost 5 bases and 4 bases respectively, with 23 bases between them. Germline CDR1 is MNHEY and CDR2 is SMNVEV (reference sequence). In DNA, the CDR3 is TGTGCCAGCAGTCCCCACGGTGGGGCCTTAATCCCCTATGGCTACACCTTC. Its protein is CASSPHGGALIPYGYTF.

The V and J genes are TRBV6-1 and TRBJ1-3; tentative D call: TRBD1 (5 bases). Germline V gives CDR1 MNHNS, CDR2 SASEGT. The V gene lost 6 bases and the J gene lost 0 bases, with 12 bases spanning the gap. This CDR3 has 15 amino acids. CDR3 nucleotides: TGTGCCAGCAGCGGGACCTTTATCTCTGGAAACACCATATATTTT. Residues: CASSGTFISGNTIYF.

V usage is TRBV2 and J usage is TRBJ2-3, with D perhaps matching TRBD2 (6 bases). From germline, CDR1 is SNHLY and CDR2 FYNNEI. V was clipped by 7 bases and J by 7 bases, with 21 bases between them. There are 15 residues in the CDR3. The CDR3 DNA reads TGTGCCAGCACTCCCCTGGAGGGAGGAGCGAATACGCAGTATTTT. Protein: CASTPLEGGANTQYF.

The rearrangement joins TRBV15 to TRBJ1-4; D call uncertain. Germline CDR1 reads LNHNV; CDR2 reads YYDKDF (reference sequence). This CDR3 has 18 residues. The V end lost 3 bases, the J end lost 3 bases, and 20 bases lay between the germline ends. CDR3 loop: CATSRENLLTDSNEKLFF. The DNA of the CDR3 is TGTGCCACCAGCAGGGAAAATCTCCTGACCGATTCTAATGAAAAACTGTTTTTT.

The CDR3 reads CASSPYLNTEAFF. The CDR3, as DNA: TGCGCCAGCAGCCCATATCTGAACACTGAAGCTTTCTTT. V and J are TRBV4-1 and TRBJ1-1; D gene ambiguous. The germline CDR1 and CDR2 sequences are MGHRA and YSYEKL. The V end lost 4 bases, the J end lost 0 bases, and 6 bases lay between the germline ends. This CDR3 contains 13 residues.

The rearrangement joins TRBV2 to TRBJ2-7; a possible D gene is TRBD2 (5 bases). Trimming removed 11 bases from V and 4 bases from J, with 12 bases in between. The CDR3 totals 11 residues. Germline V gene lookup returns CDR1 SNHLY and CDR2 FYNNEI. For the CDR3, the DNA is TGTGCCGGAGGACTCCCTTACGAGCAGTACTTC. Amino acid sequence: CAGGLPYEQYF.

For the CDR3, the DNA is TGTGCCAGCAGCTTGAGGCGGGGATACCAAGAGACCCAGTACTTC. This sequence encodes CASSLRRGYQETQYF. V usage is TRBV7-2 and J usage is TRBJ2-5, with a possible D match to TRBD2 (6 bases). This CDR3 has 15 residues. The V gene's germline CDR1 is SGHTA and CDR2 FQGNSA. The V and J ends lost 3 bases and 0 bases respectively, with 11 bases between them. Looking up the rest from reference TRBV7-2 and TRBJ2-5 gives the full variable domain: GAGVSQSPSNKVTEKGKDVELRCDPISGHTALYWYRQSLGQGLEFLIYFQGNSAPDKSGLPSDRFSAERTGGSVSTLTIQRTQQEDSAVYLCASSLRRGYQETQYFGPGTRLLVL.

The rearrangement uses TRBV5-1 and TRBJ1-6; the D gene is possibly TRBD1 (5 bases). The CDR3 has 15 amino acids. Germline CDR1 is SGHRS and CDR2 is YFSETQ. Trimming took 2 bases from V and 7 from J, leaving 13 bases between them. This chain's CDR3 is CASSFAGAPNSPLHF. The CDR3 DNA reads as TGCGCCAGCAGCTTCGCCGGGGCCCCGAATTCACCCCTCCACTTT.

V is TRBV7-2 and J is TRBJ1-4; no clear D. With 5 bases removed from V and 0 bases from J, the gap between germline ends came to 10 bases. The CDR3 contains 15 residues. Germline lookup yields CDR1 SGHTA and CDR2 FQGNSA. Here the CDR3 DNA reads TGTGCCAGCAGCCTGGGTCCATCAACTAATGAAAAACTGTTTTTT. Translating gives CASSLGPSTNEKLFF.

In its sample, this clone was seen a few times. In DNA, the CDR3 is TGCGCCAGCAGGGAGGGGTGGATGAACACTGAAGCTTTCTTT. It yields the protein CASREGWMNTEAFF. V gene TRBV5-1 combines with J gene TRBJ1-1, with a possible D match to TRBD1 (5 bases). The CDR3 contains 14 residues. The V end lost 5 bases, the J end lost 0 bases, and 11 bases lay between the germline ends. CDR1 is SGHRS and CDR2 is YFSETQ in the germline V gene.

The chain uses TRBV7-2 and TRBJ1-1; tentatively, D is TRBD1 (5 bases). CDR3 length equals 11 residues. Looked up from germline, CDR1 is SGHTA and CDR2 is FQGNSA. Deletions cut 5 bases from V and 8 bases from J, with 9 bases between. The CDR3 reads CASSEGAEAFF. Written as DNA, the CDR3 is TGTGCCAGCAGCGAAGGGGCAGAAGCTTTCTTT. The full variable domain, completed using reference TRBV7-2 and TRBJ1-1, is GAGVSQSPSNKVTEKGKDVELRCDPISGHTALYWYRQSLGQGLEFLIYFQGNSAPDKSGLPSDRFSAERTGGSVSTLTIQRTQQEDSAVYLCASSEGAEAFFGQGTRLTVV.

This clone was counted a few times. V gene TRBV13 combines with J gene TRBJ1-3; D may be TRBD1 (5 bases). Per germline, CDR1 PRHDT and CDR2 FYEKMQ (reference sequence). The V end lost 6 bases, the J end lost 2 bases, and 17 bases lay between the germline ends. The CDR3 sequence is 16 residues long. CDR3 bases: TGTGCCAGCAGTATTGCCTTGGGGGGACCTGGAAACACCATATATTTT. Protein sequence: CASSIALGGPGNTIYF.

V and J are TRBV4-3 and TRBJ2-7; D tentatively fits TRBD1 or TRBD2 (5 bases each). The CDR3 has 15 residues. The germline V gene encodes CDR1 LGHNA and CDR2 YSLEER. Trimming took off 0 bases at V and 4 bases at J, with 13 bases between the two ends. The chain's CDR3 is CASSQDRGRIYEQYF. The CDR3 DNA reads as TGCGCCAGCAGCCAAGATCGGGGCAGGATATACGAGCAGTACTTC.

This CDR3 is CASSAYSSRTDTQYF. CDR3 bases: TGTGCCAGCAGCGCTTATTCATCTCGCACAGATACGCAGTATTTT. The genes are TRBV9 and TRBJ2-3; D gene ambiguous. CDR1 is SGDLS and CDR2 is YYNGEE in the germline V gene. V lost 3 bases and J 1 base, leaving 12 bases between the germline ends. The CDR3 loop spans 15 amino acids.

The gene calls are TRBV10-3 and TRBJ2-2, with TRBD2 as a possible D gene (6 bases). CDR1 is ENHRY, CDR2 SYGVKD, per germline. V was cut by 7 bases and J by 5 bases, with 11 bases left in between. The CDR3 extends over 13 amino acids. The CDR3 nucleotides read TGTGCCATCAACGGGGGTTGGACCGGGGAGCTGTTTTTT. Amino acids: CAINGGWTGELFF.

This chain joins TRBV9 and TRBJ2-7; 11 bases are shared with TRBD2. The germline CDR1 and CDR2 sequences are SGDLS and YYNGEE. Germline trimming cut 4 bases from V and 4 bases from J; bases unmatched to any gene: 4. CDR3 length equals 14 residues. As DNA, the CDR3 is TGTGCCAGCAGCAGACTAGCGGGACAGTACGAGCAGTACTTC. It yields the protein CASSRLAGQYEQYF. Using reference TRBV9 and TRBJ2-7 for the parts outside the CDR3, the full variable domain is DSGVTQTPKHLITATGQRVTLRCSPRSGDLSVYWYQQSLDQGLQFLIQYYNGEERAKGNILERFSAQQFPDLHSELNLSSLELGDSALYFCASSRLAGQYEQYFGPGTRLTVT.

The chain carries TRBV5-6 and TRBJ2-3; D is unclear. With 1 base removed from V and 2 bases from J, the gap between germline ends came to 2 bases. The CDR3 sequence is 12 residues long. Per the germline V gene, CDR1 is SGHDT and CDR2 is YYEEEE. The CDR3 loop is CASSLNTDTQYF. The CDR3 DNA is TGTGCCAGCAGCTTGAACACAGATACGCAGTATTTT.